The 3 T cell receptor beta chains below come from one sample, sequenced in a study of metastatic and nonmetastatic thyroid tumors. Through MiXCR, TCRdb re-clonotyped the PCR reads. In the table there are tens of thousands of clones, about 18% of which are singletons. Treatment of any kind had been given to no patient before thyroid surgery. The sample was blood. These receptors were taken from a male donor with papillary thyroid cancer or a benign thyroid nodule (not recorded which). Some clones in this sample may be carry-over from other donors' samples.

This clone has a count of ten or more. The chain carries TRBV6-2 or TRBV6-3 and TRBJ1-1, with a possible D match to TRBD1 (5 bases). Germline CDR1 MNHEY, CDR2 SVGEGT. Trimming took off 7 bases at V and 2 bases at J, with 14 bases between the two ends. This CDR3 has 14 residues. This CDR3 is CASNWGGFNTEAFF. In DNA, the CDR3 is TGTGCCAGCAACTGGGGGGGATTCAACACTGAAGCTTTCTTT.

There are a few counts of this clone. This clone may be a read error of a much larger clone one base away. J is TRBJ2-1 and V is TRBV27; tentatively, D is TRBD1 (5 bases). Germline CDR1 MNHEY, CDR2 SMNVEV (reference sequence). The CDR3 runs to 12 residues. CDR3 protein: CASRGVGQEQSF. The CDR3 nucleotides read TGTGCCAGCAGGGGCGTTGGACAAGAGCAGTCCTTC.

This clone was recorded many times. This chain connects TRBV15 to TRBJ2-5, with D uncertain. V lost 7 bases and J lost 4, with 13 bases in between. Germline loops: CDR1 LNHNV, CDR2 YYDKDF (reference sequence). This CDR3 comprises 13 residues. CDR3 protein: CATMHHNRETQYF. Here the CDR3 DNA reads TGTGCCACCATGCACCACAACAGAGAGACCCAGTACTTC.